This is a list of T cell receptor beta chains from one sample in a study of cytomegalovirus exposure and HLA in healthy donors. The protocol was immunoSEQ multiplex PCR, while the TCRdb copy is restricted to in-frame clones and leaves out a portion. Here the sample spans about 120,000 clones, roughly 80% being singletons. The sequencing sample was made of PBMCs. The receptors stem from a woman aged 50 to 65 in good health and CMV-seronegative. Each CDR3 is given with its conserved first and last residue. D genes are given only for firm matches. Clone size appears in some rows only: once, few, many, or a class for an expanded clone.

J gene | V gene | clone size | D gene | CDR3 length | CDR3 DNA | CDR3 protein
TRBJ1-3 | TRBV5-1 | NA | TRBD1 | 16 | TGCGCCAGCAGCTTGATGGGACAGGGATACGGAAACACCATATATTTT | CASSLMGQGYGNTIYF
TRBJ2-7 | TRBV15 | NA | NA | 15 | TGTGCCACCAGCAGAGGGCGGTTATTTCAATACGAGCAGTACTTC | CATSRGRLFQYEQYF
TRBJ2-1 | TRBV30 | NA | TRBD2 | 16 | TGTGCCTGGAGTGCGTCTCGCGGGAGAAGGTACAATGAGCAGTTCTTC | CAWSASRGRRYNEQFF
TRBJ2-5 | TRBV19 | NA | NA | 14 | TGTGCCAGTAGCTCAGGGACAATCCAAGAGACCCAGTACTTC | CASSSGTIQETQYF
TRBJ2-7 | TRBV7-9 | NA | NA | 13 | TGTGCCAGCAGCTTATACGGGGGAAGAGGTCTGTACTTC | CASSLYGGRGLYF
TRBJ2-5 | TRBV19 | NA | NA | 17 | TGTGCCAGTAGTATCAACCCCTCCGCAGGGCTGCAAGAGACCCAGTACTTC | CASSINPSAGLQETQYF
TRBJ2-5 | TRBV19 | NA | TRBD2 | 15 | TGTGCCAGTAGCCTCCGACTAGCCCTGGTAGAGACCCAGTACTTC | CASSLRLALVETQYF
TRBJ2-7 | TRBV6-6 | NA | TRBD1 | 13 | TGTGCCAGCAGACCGGGACAGGGTTACGAGCAGTACTTC | CASRPGQGYEQYF
TRBJ2-2 | TRBV5-4 | NA | TRBD2 | 18 | TGTGCCAGCAGCTTGGACACTAGCGGGAGGGCGGACACCGGGGAGCTGTTTTTT | CASSLDTSGRADTGELFF
TRBJ1-5 | TRBV6-1 | once | NA | 14 | TGTGCCAGCAGTGAAGCGGAGGGGCATCAGCCCCAGCATTTT | CASSEAEGHQPQHF
TRBJ2-2 | TRBV9 | NA | NA | 13 | TGTGCCAGCAGGCCCCCTGGCGGCGGGGAGCTGTTTTTT | CASRPPGGGELFF
TRBJ1-2 | TRBV6-5 | few | NA | 14 | TGTGCCAGCAGTTACTCAGGGGCGCCGGGTGGCTACACCTTC | CASSYSGAPGGYTF
TRBJ2-1 | TRBV7-2 | NA | TRBD2 | 16 | TGTGCCAGCAGGATACGCAGCGGGAGTTTGTACAATGAGCAGTTCTTC | CASRIRSGSLYNEQFF
TRBJ2-5 | TRBV5-4 | few | NA | 15 | TGTGCCAGCAGCTTTCTCACAGAGCTACAAGAGACCCAGTACTTC | CASSFLTELQETQYF
TRBJ2-5 | TRBV19 | few | NA | 11 | TGTGCCAGTGCATTGAGAGAGACCCAGTACTTC | CASALRETQYF
TRBJ2-3 | TRBV4-2 | NA | TRBD2 | 16 | TGTGCCAGCAGACAAAAGGGACTAGCGGACACAGATACGCAGTATTTT | CASRQKGLADTDTQYF
TRBJ2-5 | TRBV28 | few | NA | 15 | TGTGCCAGCAGTTTCCCTGCCCCCTATGTAGAGACCCAGTACTTC | CASSFPAPYVETQYF
TRBJ2-7 | TRBV29-1 | NA | TRBD2 | 14 | TGCAGCGCCACGGGGGGACTAGCGAGCTACGAGCAGTACTTC | CSATGGLASYEQYF
TRBJ2-6 | TRBV28 | NA | NA | 14 | TGTGCCAGCACCCCCGGGTCTGGGGCCAACGTCCTGACTTTC | CASTPGSGANVLTF
TRBJ2-3 | TRBV7-9 | few | NA | 12 | TGTGCCAGCAGCTCAGGAACAGATACGCAGTATTTT | CASSSGTDTQYF
TRBJ2-1 | TRBV7-7 | NA | TRBD2 | 15 | TGTGCCAGCAGCCCGGGGCGGGAGAGATGGAATGAGCAGTTCTTC | CASSPGRERWNEQFF
TRBJ1-2 | TRBV30 | NA | NA | 15 | TGTGCCTGGAGTGAATTGGTGTCAGGGGCATATGGCTACACCTTC | CAWSELVSGAYGYTF
TRBJ2-2 | TRBV7-7 | NA | NA | 16 | TGTGCCAGCAGCCCAGACAGGTCCTTTAACACCGGGGAGCTGTTTTTT | CASSPDRSFNTGELFF
TRBJ2-5 | TRBV19 | NA | TRBD1 | 14 | TGTGCCAGTAGTTCTCAGACAGGGGTGCAGACCCAGTACTTC | CASSSQTGVQTQYF
TRBJ2-5 | TRBV7-9 | NA | NA | 16 | TGTGCCAGCAGCTTAGTCGATCAGGGGGGACGGGAGACCCAGTACTTC | CASSLVDQGGRETQYF
TRBJ2-5 | TRBV7-9 | NA | NA | 14 | TGTGCCAGCAGCCTCAGGGCGGCGTCAGAGACCCAGTACTTC | CASSLRAASETQYF
TRBJ1-1 | TRBV6-5 | NA | NA | 14 | TGTGCCAGCAGTTACTCTGGGTCGGGCACTGAAGCTTTCTTT | CASSYSGSGTEAFF
TRBJ2-7 | TRBV6-5 | NA | TRBD2 | 15 | TGTGCCAGCAGTTATCGCGGGAGGTCAAGCTACGAGCAGTACTTC | CASSYRGRSSYEQYF
TRBJ1-2 | TRBV6-1 | NA | NA | 14 | TGTGCCAGCAGTGAAGGTATGGAGAACTATGGCTACACCTTC | CASSEGMENYGYTF
TRBJ1-2 | TRBV4-1 | NA | NA | 15 | TGCGCCAGCAGCCAAGAGAGTTCGACAGGACGAGGCTACACCTTC | CASSQESSTGRGYTF
TRBJ1-6 | TRBV27 | NA | TRBD1 | 15 | TGTGCCAGCGGATTGGGACAGGGAGTTGGTTCACCCCTCCACTTT | CASGLGQGVGSPLHF
TRBJ2-3 | TRBV5-1 | NA | NA | 15 | TGCGCCAGCAGCTTGGTTCAGGATAACACAGATACGCAGTATTTT | CASSLVQDNTDTQYF
TRBJ2-4 | TRBV5-6 | NA | NA | 13 | NA | CASSSWVAGGSYF
TRBJ2-2 | TRBV6-1 | once | TRBD1 | 14 | TGTGCCAGCATCGGGCAGGGGGACACCGGGGAGCTGTTTTTT | CASIGQGDTGELFF
TRBJ2-7 | TRBV7-2 | NA | TRBD1 | 16 | TGTGCCAGCAGCATTCTACGGGACAGGGGAGCCTACGAGCAGTACTTC | CASSILRDRGAYEQYF
TRBJ2-1 | TRBV9 | NA | TRBD2 | 15 | TGTGCCAGCAGCGTAAGAATAGCGGGGCACAATGAGCAGTTCTTC | CASSVRIAGHNEQFF
TRBJ2-2 | TRBV11-1 | NA | NA | 14 | TGTGCCAGCTTGCTAGTACCTACCACCGGGGAGCTGTTTTTT | CASLLVPTTGELFF
TRBJ1-5 | TRBV28 | NA | NA | 13 | TGTGGCGCTCGGGGGAGGAGCAATCAGCCCCAGCATTTT | CGARGRSNQPQHF
TRBJ1-4 | TRBV9 | NA | TRBD1 | 13 | TGTGCCAGCAGCGCAGACAGGGCTGAAAAACTGTTTTTT | CASSADRAEKLFF
TRBJ2-7 | TRBV19 | NA | NA | 16 | TGTGCCAGTAGTATAGGCGATAGAACAGGTTTCTACGAGCAGTACTTC | CASSIGDRTGFYEQYF
TRBJ2-7 | TRBV29-1 | NA | NA | 14 | TGCAGCGTTTCGGCGGGACAGCGGGGGTACGAGCAGTACTTC | CSVSAGQRGYEQYF
TRBJ2-7 | TRBV18 | NA | NA | 16 | TGTGCCAGCTCACCAGTTATAGCAGGGGCCTTCCTTGAGCAGTACTTC | CASSPVIAGAFLEQYF
TRBJ2-6 | TRBV28 | few | TRBD1 | 18 | TGTGCCAGCAGTCGAAGACAGGGGGCGCTTCCTGGGGCCAACGTCCTGACTTTC | CASSRRQGALPGANVLTF
TRBJ2-7 | TRBV27 | once | NA | 16 | TGTGCCAGCAGTTTAGATGCATCCCTGGTGAGCCACGAGCAGTACTTC | CASSLDASLVSHEQYF
TRBJ2-7 | TRBV18 | NA | TRBD1 | 15 | TGTGCCAGCTCAATGGGACAGCTGAGGGGCTACGAGCAGTACTTC | CASSMGQLRGYEQYF
TRBJ1-1 | TRBV6-6 | NA | NA | 14 | TGTGCCAGCAGTTACGGGGTGCGGGGGACTGAAGCTTTCTTT | CASSYGVRGTEAFF
TRBJ2-3 | TRBV15 | NA | NA | 15 | TGTGCCACCAGCAGAGAGGGGCAGGTCACAGATACGCAGTATTTT | CATSREGQVTDTQYF
TRBJ2-5 | TRBV6-5 | few | NA | 14 | TGTGCCAGCAGTTACTCGACGGGACAAGAGACCCAGTACTTC | CASSYSTGQETQYF
TRBJ1-1 | TRBV7-9 | few | NA | 12 | TGTGCCAGCAGCTCACCAAAGCCTGAAGCTTTCTTT | CASSSPKPEAFF
TRBJ2-1 | TRBV7-3 | NA | NA | 14 | TGTGCCAGCAGCTTAGCGGGGCCCACAAATGAGCAGTTCTTC | CASSLAGPTNEQFF
TRBJ2-7 | TRBV4-2 | few | TRBD1 | 15 | TGTGCCAGCAGCCAAGATAAGGGGGCTGGGTACGAGCAGTACTTC | CASSQDKGAGYEQYF
TRBJ2-7 | TRBV7-3 | NA | NA | 14 | TGTGCCAGCAGCCCGGACCCCGGCGGGCTCGAGCAGTACTTC | CASSPDPGGLEQYF
TRBJ2-7 | TRBV9 | NA | TRBD1 | 17 | TGTGCCAGCAGCGTAGCGCCGGGACAGGATGGGAAGTACGAGCAGTACTTC | CASSVAPGQDGKYEQYF
TRBJ2-7 | TRBV4-3 | few | TRBD1 | 15 | TGCGCCAGCAGCCAACTCGCGGACAGGGCGCTCGAGCAGTACTTC | CASSQLADRALEQYF
TRBJ2-3 | TRBV10-3 | NA | TRBD2 | 17 | TGTGCCATCAGTGATGGGATAGCGGGCCGAAACACAGATACGCAGTATTTT | CAISDGIAGRNTDTQYF
TRBJ2-7 | TRBV18 | NA | NA | 11 | TGTGCCAGCTCTCAGGGCGGCGAGCAGTACTTC | CASSQGGEQYF
TRBJ2-1 | TRBV11-2 | NA | NA | 13 | TGTGCCAGCAGCACGACTAGGAGCGGTGAGCAGTTCTTC | CASSTTRSGEQFF
TRBJ1-1 | TRBV7-8 | NA | NA | 11 | TGTGCCAGCAGCTCCCAGGATAGGGCTTTCTTT | CASSSQDRAFF
TRBJ2-5 | TRBV7-9 | NA | NA | 15 | TGTGCCAGCAGCTTAATAGCGTATAGCACAAAGACCCAGTACTTC | CASSLIAYSTKTQYF
TRBJ2-2 | TRBV27 | once | NA | 13 | TGTGCCAGCAGTTGGGAGCTCACCGGGGAGCTGTTTTTT | CASSWELTGELFF